A selection of T cell receptor beta chains follows, all from one sample in a study of blood T cells in healthy people across ages. TCRdb re-analysed the 5' RACE reads in MiXCR, keeping a single row per CDR3 protein. The sample gives approximately 800,000 distinct CDR3 sequences, 46% of which show up once; around a sixth is in the top ten. What was sequenced was blood. The origin of the receptors is a man older than 75 in good health. Both conserved end residues are part of each CDR3.

V	CDR3
TRBV2	CAGSLAAPYNEQFF
TRBV2	CASSESLSTNTGELFF
TRBV27	CASSLRSQALTVGEQFF
TRBV7-2	CASSLGTGEETQYF
TRBV20-1	CSAGRQTSGTSGQETQYF
TRBV29-1	CSVEPQGGGAFF
TRBV7-8	CASSPLWDTQYF
TRBV6-5	CASIGGRPYEQYF
TRBV7-8	CASSLRLGMETQYF
TRBV25-1	CASSERGAGNEKLFF
TRBV6-2/TRBV6-3	CASSYDLSKVVLDEQFF
TRBV7-9	CASSSWRWDSDEQFF
TRBV7-2	CASSARGAETLYF
TRBV28	CASRTGGGYYGYTF
TRBV18	CASSPGTNFNEQFF